What follows are 13 T cell receptor beta chains derived from one specimen sequenced in a study of identical twins. TCRdb reanalysed the 5' RACE reads using MiXCR and keeps one entry per CDR3 protein. The table lists hundreds of thousands of distinct CDR3 sequences, roughly 26% of them singletons. The data were also submitted as part of a second study, on T cells expressing NK-cell markers.

Sequencing input: CD4+ T cells sorted from blood. These receptors came from a woman under 30 in good health.

This clonotype was observed at least ten times. This sequence joins TRBV15 and TRBJ2-7; D is unclear. This CDR3 is built from 12 residues. Deletions cut 0 bases from V and 4 bases from J, with 4 bases between. Germline V lookup: CDR1 LNHNV, CDR2 YYDKDF (reference sequence). The CDR3: CATSRDRYEQYF. DNA of the CDR3: TGTGCCACCAGCAGAGATAGGTACGAGCAGTACTTC.

This clonotype appeared a few times. The chain has TRBV6-1 and TRBJ2-3; 10 bases match TRBD1. CDR1 is MNHNS, CDR2 SASEGT, per germline. The CDR3 consists of 18 residues. V shed 5 bases and J 1 base; nucleotides not matched to a gene: 12. CDR3 in DNA: TGTGCCAGCAGTCAAACTGGGACAGGGGCCGCTGGCACAGATACGCAGTATTTT. This encodes CASSQTGTGAAGTDTQYF.

The rearrangement joins TRBV6-1 to TRBJ2-3; no firm D call. This CDR3 is 15 amino acids long. Germline loops: CDR1 MNHNS, CDR2 SASEGT. Deletions cut 8 bases from V and 0 bases from J, with 15 bases between. CDR3 protein: CASCSAGSSTDTQYF. The DNA for the CDR3 is TGTGCCAGCTGCTCCGCCGGGTCTAGCACAGATACGCAGTATTTT.

The CDR3 reads CASSYKGLRAFF. For the CDR3, the DNA is TGTGCCAGCAGTTACAAGGGACTACGAGCTTTCTTT. The chain links TRBV6-5 to TRBJ1-1; a possible D gene is TRBD1 (5 bases). The CDR3 runs 12 residues. Germline V gene data show CDR1 as MNHEY and CDR2 as SVGAGI. V was pared by 2 bases and J by 10 bases, with 11 bases between.

This chain connects TRBV20-1 to TRBJ2-7, with 7 positions matching TRBD2. The V segment lost 6 bases and the J segment 3 bases; nucleotides outside the gene matches: 14. This CDR3 comprises 15 residues. Per germline, CDR1 DFQATT and CDR2 SNEGSKA (reference sequence). The CDR3 spells CSAYEGASGLYEQYF. In DNA form, the CDR3 reads TGCAGTGCGTACGAAGGCGCTAGCGGACTCTACGAGCAGTACTTC.

The sample holds a few counts of this clonotype. The CDR3 reads CATSDRGQGAEELFF. The DNA for the CDR3 is TGTGCCACCAGTGACCGGGGACAGGGAGCCGAGGAGCTGTTTTTT. This chain connects TRBV24-1 to TRBJ2-2; TRBD1 matches 9 bases. V shed 4 bases and J 10 bases; nucleotides not matched to a gene: 9. The CDR3 covers 15 residues. From germline, CDR1 is KGHDR and CDR2 SFDVKD.

This clonotype has only a few counts. V gene TRBV12-3 or TRBV12-4 combines with J gene TRBJ2-5; TRBD2 matches 8 bases. The CDR3 covers 16 residues. V dropped 5 bases and J dropped 5; count of bases not matched to a gene: 13. CDR3 nucleotides: TGTGCCAGCAGTCCCACCCGGGGGGGCCGGTTTGAGACCCAGTACTTC. Translation: CASSPTRGGRFETQYF.

The chain recombines TRBV7-3 with TRBJ2-3; 11 positions agree with TRBD2. Germline loops: CDR1 SGHTA, CDR2 FQGTGA. CDR3 length: 18 amino acids. V shed 5 bases and J 3 bases; nucleotides not matched to a gene: 13. CDR3 sequence reads: CASSPGAVAGGRTDTQYF. The CDR3 region has the DNA TGTGCCAGCAGCCCAGGGGCCGTAGCGGGGGGGCGGACAGATACGCAGTATTTT.

The J gene is TRBJ2-7, the V gene TRBV25-1, with D perhaps assigned TRBD1 or TRBD2 (5 bases each). Germline V gives CDR1 MGHDK, CDR2 SYGVNS. The CDR3 has 15 residues. Trimming pared 6 bases from V and 3 bases from J, leaving 18 bases between. CDR3 in DNA: TGTGCCAGCAGCCTTCCCGGGACCAATAACTACGAGCAGTACTTC. Translated: CASSLPGTNNYEQYF.

The J gene is TRBJ2-1, the V gene TRBV7-2; tentative D call: TRBD1 (5 bases). The CDR3 totals 14 residues. Deletions cut 8 bases from V and 4 bases from J, with 15 bases between. Per the germline V gene, CDR1 is SGHTA and CDR2 is FQGNSA. The CDR3: CASLWGREYNEQFF. DNA for the CDR3: TGTGCCAGCCTATGGGGCAGGGAATACAATGAGCAGTTCTTC.

The rearrangement links TRBV20-1 to TRBJ2-1; 9 bases map to TRBD2. Unmatched junction bases numbered 7, after V lost 4 bases and J lost 6 bases. CDR3 size: 14 residues. Germline CDR1 DFQATT, CDR2 SNEGSKA (reference sequence). The CDR3 coding sequence is TGCAGTGCTATGGCTAGCGGGGCCCTCAATGAGCAGTTCTTC. Encoded protein: CSAMASGALNEQFF.

J is TRBJ2-7 and V is TRBV6-1, with no clear D. The CDR3 consists of 13 residues. Germline lookup yields CDR1 MNHNS and CDR2 SASEGT. V was clipped by 2 bases and J by 0 bases, with 5 bases between them. The CDR3 loop reads CASSEKSSYEQYF. The CDR3 nucleotides read TGTGCCAGCAGTGAAAAGAGCTCCTACGAGCAGTACTTC.

This clonotype was seen more than once but under ten times. The genes are TRBV12-3 or TRBV12-4 and TRBJ2-7; D possibly matches TRBD1 or TRBD2 (7 bases each). V was pared by 6 bases and J by 6 bases, with 15 bases between. CDR3 length: 13 amino acids. The CDR3 loop reads CASSIQGRGEQYF. Written as DNA, the CDR3 is TGTGCCAGCAGCATACAGGGGAGGGGCGAGCAGTACTTC.